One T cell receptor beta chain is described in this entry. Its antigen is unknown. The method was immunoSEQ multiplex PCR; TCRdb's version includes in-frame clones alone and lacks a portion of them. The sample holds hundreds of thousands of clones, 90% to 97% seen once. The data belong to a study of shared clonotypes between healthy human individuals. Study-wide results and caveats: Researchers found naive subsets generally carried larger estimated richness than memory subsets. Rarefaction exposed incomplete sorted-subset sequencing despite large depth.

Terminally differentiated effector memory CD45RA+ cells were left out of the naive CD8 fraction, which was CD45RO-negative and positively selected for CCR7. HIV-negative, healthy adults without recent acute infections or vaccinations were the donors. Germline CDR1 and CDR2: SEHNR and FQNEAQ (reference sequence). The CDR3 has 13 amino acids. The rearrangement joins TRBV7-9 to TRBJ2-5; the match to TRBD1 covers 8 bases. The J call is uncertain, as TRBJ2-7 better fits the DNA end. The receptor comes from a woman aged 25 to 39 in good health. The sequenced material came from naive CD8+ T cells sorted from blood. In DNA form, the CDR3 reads TGTGCCAGCAGCTGGACAGGGAGCGGCGAGCAGTACTTC. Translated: CASSWTGSGEQYF.